These 20 T cell receptor beta chains originate from one sample sequenced in a study of blood T cell repertoires in COVID-19. Generated by immunoSEQ multiplex PCR, the TCRdb table keeps only in-frame clones and is missing some. The sample holds about 170,000 clones, around 82% seen once. The material sequenced was peripheral blood. These receptor sequences come from a woman between 65 and 79 years old who had recovered from COVID-19.

The rearrangement joins TRBV6-1 to TRBJ1-2; tentatively, D is TRBD1 (6 bases). There are 15 residues in the CDR3. CDR1 MNHNS and CDR2 SASEGT come from the germline V gene. V lost 3 bases and J lost 3, with 14 bases in between. The CDR3 DNA sequence: TGTGCCAGCAGTGACCGGCAGGGGAGAGACTATGGCTACACCTTC. Its translation is CASSDRQGRDYGYTF.

This clone has more than one count but fewer than ten. This chain joins TRBV19 and TRBJ1-2; D is undetermined. V was clipped by 7 bases and J by 1 base, with 10 bases between them. In germline, CDR1 is LNHDA, CDR2 SQIVND (reference sequence). The CDR3 is 13 amino acids. CDR3 nucleotide sequence: TGTGCCAGTACGGGGTCAGTTAACTATGGCTACACCTTC. This sequence encodes CASTGSVNYGYTF. The full variable domain, its missing parts supplied by reference TRBV19 and TRBJ1-2, is DGGITQSPKYLFRKEGQNVTLSCEQNLNHDAMYWYRQDPGQGLRLIYYSQIVNDFQKGDIAEGYSVSREKKESFPLTVTSAQKNPTAFYLCASTGSVNYGYTFGSGTRLTVV.

This chain links TRBV18 with TRBJ1-6; 8 nucleotides line up with TRBD1. The germline gives CDR1 KGHSH, CDR2 LQKENI. V gave up 2 bases and J gave up 7 bases; unmatched junction bases: 7. This CDR3 has 16 amino acids. CDR3 in DNA: TGTGCCAGCTCACCAGGAGGGACAGGCGAGAATTCACCCCTCCACTTT. It is translated as CASSPGGTGENSPLHF.

V usage is TRBV11-3 and J usage is TRBJ2-2, with TRBD2 matching over 8 bases. V shed 6 bases and J 3 bases; nucleotides not matched to a gene: 3. Per the germline V gene, CDR1 is SGHNT and CDR2 is YENEEA. This CDR3 has 14 amino acids. The CDR3 DNA is TGTGCCAGCAGGACGGGAGGGGACACCGGGGAGCTGTTTTTT. This sequence encodes CASRTGGDTGELFF.

The chain recombines TRBV7-2 with TRBJ2-2, with TRBD2 matching over 9 bases. With V trimmed by 5 bases and J by 3 bases, 7 bases remained unmatched. CDR3 length: 16 residues. Per the germline V gene, CDR1 is SGHTA and CDR2 is FQGNSA. The CDR3 loop is CASSPLAGSYTGELFF. Written as DNA, the CDR3 is TGTGCCAGCAGCCCACTAGCGGGTTCTTACACCGGGGAGCTGTTTTTT.

This chain uses TRBV7-3 with TRBJ1-1, with D unresolved. Germline V lookup: CDR1 SGHTA, CDR2 FQGTGA. Trimming left V 0 bases short and J 4 bases short, with 9 bases between. The CDR3 is made up of 14 amino acids. CDR3 nucleotide sequence: TGTGCCAGCAGCTTAACCGGGAAGGCCACTGAAGCTTTCTTT. Amino acids: CASSLTGKATEAFF.

This clone showed up just once. This rearrangement joins TRBV18 to TRBJ1-1, with 9 bases identical to TRBD1. Per germline, CDR1 KGHSH and CDR2 LQKENI. The CDR3 runs 13 residues. V shed 5 bases and J 8 bases; nucleotides not matched to a gene: 6. CDR3 DNA sequence: TGTGCCAGCTCAGGACAGGGGTCCGAGGAAGCTTTCTTT. It codes for CASSGQGSEEAFF. The full variable domain, completed using reference TRBV18 and TRBJ1-1, is NAGVMQNPRHLVRRRGQEARLRCSPMKGHSHVYWYRQLPEEGLKFMVYLQKENIIDESGMPKERFSAEFPKEGPSILRIQQVVRGDSAAYFCASSGQGSEEAFFGQGTRLTVV.

This clone was recorded only once. The genes are TRBV6-1 and TRBJ1-2; no reliable D call. The CDR3 spans 14 residues. The germline CDR1 and CDR2 sequences are MNHNS and SASEGT. V gave up 1 base and J gave up 7 bases, with 13 bases separating them. The CDR3 DNA sequence: TGTGCCAGCAGTGAAGTTGAACCCACGGGTGGCTACACCTTC. Amino acid sequence: CASSEVEPTGGYTF.

The chain employs TRBV4-1 and TRBJ1-6, with 11 bases that match TRBD1. Germline loops: CDR1 MGHRA, CDR2 YSYEKL. CDR3 length: 16 amino acids. V lost 2 bases, J lost 10 bases, and 7 bases stayed unmatched. DNA for the CDR3: TGCGCCAGCAGCCAACCCGGACAGGGGGCGCGGTCACCCCTCCACTTT. This translates into CASSQPGQGARSPLHF.

J is TRBJ1-3 and V is TRBV5-1; D remains ambiguous. The CDR3 is 15 amino acids. Germline assignment: CDR1 SGHRS and CDR2 YFSETQ. V gave up 2 bases and J gave up 0 bases, with 9 bases separating them. The CDR3 sequence is CASSLSSGSGNTIYF. In DNA form, the CDR3 reads TGCGCCAGCAGCTTATCGAGCGGCTCTGGAAACACCATATATTTT. The full variable domain, its missing parts supplied by reference TRBV5-1 and TRBJ1-3, is KAGVTQTPRYLIKTRGQQVTLSCSPISGHRSVSWYQQTPGQGLQFLFEYFSETQRNKGNFPGRFSGRQFSNSRSEMNVSTLELGDSALYLCASSLSSGSGNTIYFGEGSWLTVV.

This clone was recorded only once. V usage is TRBV28 and J usage is TRBJ2-7; 8 bases fit TRBD2. The germline V gene encodes CDR1 MDHEN and CDR2 SYDVKM. The CDR3 has 18 residues. V shed 6 bases, J shed 0 bases, and the junction held 16 bases outside the gene matches. The CDR3 here is CASRPSGAGGPDSYEQYF. The CDR3 region has the DNA TGTGCCAGCAGACCGTCGGGGGCGGGAGGACCCGACTCCTACGAGCAGTACTTC.

The chain recombines TRBV2 with TRBJ2-7, with 7 bases fitting TRBD2. The CDR3 has 15 residues. V shed 3 bases and J 3 bases; nucleotides not matched to a gene: 8. Germline V gene data show CDR1 as SNHLY and CDR2 as FYNNEI. CDR3 DNA sequence: TGTGCCAGCAGTGAGGGGCAGGGAGGGTACTACGAGCAGTACTTC. Translating it yields CASSEGQGGYYEQYF.

The chain employs TRBV5-1 and TRBJ2-1, with 8 positions matching TRBD2. Trimming removed 4 bases from V and 3 bases from J; junction bases left unmatched: 6. CDR1 and CDR2 (germline): SGHRS, YFSETQ. This CDR3 comprises 15 residues. CDR3 amino acids: CASSTLGTSYNEQFF. In nucleotides, the CDR3 is TGCGCCAGCAGCACCCTGGGGACTAGCTACAATGAGCAGTTCTTC.

The genes are TRBV3-1 (or the pseudogene TRBV3-2) and TRBJ1-1, with a tentative D call TRBD1 (5 bases). The CDR3 spans 15 residues. Germline V gives CDR1 LGHDT, CDR2 YNNKEL (reference sequence). The ends were cut back, 4 bases at V and 0 bases at J, with 12 bases in the middle. The CDR3 region is CASSPLRGVNTEAFF. The CDR3 coding sequence is TGTGCCAGCAGCCCTCTCCGGGGGGTGAACACTGAAGCTTTCTTT.

The chain recombines TRBV9 with TRBJ1-1; perhaps TRBD1 as D (5 bases). V lost 0 bases and J 1 base, leaving 10 bases between the germline ends. CDR1 and CDR2 from the germline V gene are SGDLS and YYNGEE. The CDR3 contains 15 residues. DNA for the CDR3: TGTGCCAGCAGCGTAGGGGGCAGACCGAACACTGAAGCTTTCTTT. Amino acids: CASSVGGRPNTEAFF.

The chain combines TRBV7-7 with TRBJ2-5; D might be TRBD2 (6 bases). The germline V gene encodes CDR1 SSHAT and CDR2 FNYEAQ (reference sequence). CDR3 length equals 14 residues. Trimming cost V 4 bases and J 9 bases, with 18 bases left between them. The DNA for the CDR3 is TGTGCCAGCAGCTCTCGGGGGTCCTTGGAGGCCCAGTACTTC. The encoded protein is CASSSRGSLEAQYF.

The J gene is TRBJ1-2, the V gene TRBV28, with 7 bases that match TRBD1. Germline V gene lookup returns CDR1 MDHEN and CDR2 SYDVKM. V gave up 9 bases and J gave up 5 bases; unmatched junction bases: 12. The CDR3 extends over 14 amino acids. Here the CDR3 DNA reads TGTGCCAGATCCCGGGCAGGGGGATTATATGGCTACACCTTC. It translates to CARSRAGGLYGYTF.

The genes are TRBV19 and TRBJ2-7; maybe TRBD1 (6 bases). Germline loops: CDR1 LNHDA, CDR2 SQIVND (reference sequence). The CDR3 is made up of 13 amino acids. The V end lost 3 bases, the J end lost 0 bases, and 6 bases lay between the germline ends. CDR3 sequence: CASSMGHSYEQYF. The CDR3 bases are TGTGCCAGTAGTATGGGACACTCCTACGAGCAGTACTTC.

This clone showed up many times. This chain joins TRBV4-2 and TRBJ2-3, with D possibly matching TRBD2 (6 bases). The CDR3 spans 15 residues. The germline V gene encodes CDR1 LGHNA and CDR2 YNFKEQ. Deletions cut 1 base from V and 2 bases from J, with 10 bases between. Here the CDR3 DNA reads TGTGCCAGCAGCCAAGGGAGGGCCCACACAGATACGCAGTATTTT. This sequence encodes CASSQGRAHTDTQYF.

V usage is TRBV6-2 or TRBV6-3 and J usage is TRBJ2-7; the match to TRBD2 covers 14 bases. The trim removed 6 bases at V and 7 bases at J, leaving 11 bases unmatched. The CDR3 spans 16 residues. Germline loops: CDR1 MNHEY, CDR2 SVGEGT. CDR3 residues: CASSSGGLAGAREQYF. The CDR3 DNA reads as TGTGCCAGCAGCAGCGGGGGACTAGCGGGAGCGAGGGAGCAGTACTTC.